These 30 T cell receptor beta chains came from one sample sequenced in a study of patients and donors after allogeneic stem cell transplantation. TCRdb itself ran the RT-PCR reads through MiXCR, one entry per CDR3 protein. The table records approximately 410,000 distinct CDR3 sequences, more than 15% of them present only once. Sequencing was carried out using blood, either unsorted or a sorted T cell fraction (not recorded which). The receptor source for this set is a human donor who was either an allogeneic HSCT recipient or a stem cell or donor lymphocyte infusion donor (not recorded which). It is not recorded whose cells these are; they may come from a transplant donor.

The chain employs TRBV20-1 and TRBJ1-5; tentatively, D is TRBD1 (5 bases). Trimming stripped 5 bases from V and 1 base from J, with 12 bases between. CDR1 is DFQATT and CDR2 is SNEGSKA in the germline V gene (reference sequence). The CDR3 extends over 14 amino acids. Here the CDR3 DNA reads TGCAGTGCTGCATACCGACAGAGCAATCAGCCCCAGCATTTT. It codes for CSAAYRQSNQPQHF.

The rearrangement links TRBV2 to TRBJ1-1, with D perhaps matching TRBD1 (6 bases). This CDR3 has 13 residues. The V end lost 4 bases, the J end lost 7 bases, and 13 bases lay between the germline ends. Germline values: CDR1 SNHLY, CDR2 FYNNEI. Here the CDR3 DNA reads TGTGCCAGCAGTGGGTCAGGGGTAGTTGAAGCTTTCTTT. Its translation: CASSGSGVVEAFF.

This clonotype was seen only a few times. This chain links TRBV20-1 with TRBJ2-3, with 8 bases matching TRBD2. The V gene's germline CDR1 is DFQATT and CDR2 SNEGSKA (reference sequence). The CDR3 contains 15 residues. Losses at the gene ends were 0 bases for V and 5 bases for J; bases not matched to a gene: 7. The CDR3 sequence is CSARDLAGGGDTQYF. As DNA, the CDR3 is TGCAGTGCTAGAGATTTGGCGGGGGGTGGAGATACGCAGTATTTT.

The V and J genes are TRBV6-5 and TRBJ1-5; D possibly corresponds to TRBD1 (5 bases). This CDR3 comprises 16 residues. Germline CDR1 and CDR2: MNHEY and SVGAGI. V lost 2 bases and J 2 bases, leaving 13 bases between the germline ends. The CDR3 nucleotides are TGTGCCAGCAGTTACATGGGCCCCAGGGGCAATCAGCCCCAGCATTTT. Translating it yields CASSYMGPRGNQPQHF.

This clonotype came up a few times. The chain has TRBV20-1 and TRBJ2-2; D is unclear. Trimming cost V 0 bases and J 6 bases, with 8 bases left between them. Germline-derived CDR1 and CDR2 are DFQATT and SNEGSKA (reference sequence). The length of the CDR3 is 13 residues. The DNA for the CDR3 is TGCAGTGCTAGAGAAGTGGAGCCCGGGGAGCTGTTTTTT. This translates into CSAREVEPGELFF.

This clonotype was counted between two and nine times. The chain couples TRBV11-2 to TRBJ2-5, with D perhaps given as TRBD1 or TRBD2 (5 bases each). Germline-derived CDR1 and CDR2 are SGHAT and FQNNGV. V was trimmed by 5 bases and J by 3 bases, leaving 25 bases between them. The CDR3 length is 18 residues. The CDR3 DNA follows: TGTGCCAGCAGCATAGTTGGGTCGGCTGGGGGTCCCAAAGAGACCCAGTACTTC. Translated: CASSIVGSAGGPKETQYF.

This clonotype was picked up a small number of times. The genes are TRBV12-3 or TRBV12-4 and TRBJ2-1; no firm D call. CDR3 length equals 12 residues. The V end was cut by 6 bases, the J end by 3 bases, with 6 bases between. The CDR3 loop reads CASRPDYNEQFF. For the CDR3, the DNA is TGTGCCAGCAGACCGGACTACAATGAGCAGTTCTTC.

The rearrangement joins TRBV6-2 or TRBV6-3 to TRBJ2-1; 11 nucleotides align to TRBD2. This CDR3 is 20 amino acids long. Trimming took 2 bases from V and 5 from J; bases not matched to a gene: 17. The V gene's germline CDR1 is MNHEY and CDR2 SVGEGT. The CDR3 loop reads CASSYRGLAGGAQWHNEQFF. The DNA of the CDR3 is TGTGCCAGCAGTTACCGGGGGCTAGCGGGGGGCGCTCAGTGGCACAATGAGCAGTTCTTC.

The chain combines TRBV5-6 with TRBJ1-4; D unclear. Trimming cost V 1 base and J 3 bases, with 13 bases left between them. The germline V gene has CDR1 SGHDT and CDR2 YYEEEE. This CDR3 region has 16 residues. CDR3 amino acids: CASSLKKGGPNEKLFF. The CDR3 DNA follows: TGTGCCAGCAGCTTGAAAAAGGGCGGGCCTAATGAAAAACTGTTTTTT. Supplemented by reference TRBV5-6 and TRBJ1-4, the full variable domain reads DAGVTQSPTHLIKTRGQQVTLRCSPKSGHDTVSWYQQALGQGPQFIFQYYEEEERQRGNFPDRFSGHQFPNYSSELNVNALLLGDSALYLCASSLKKGGPNEKLFFGSGTQLSVL.

The V and J genes are TRBV4-1 and TRBJ1-5; D is unclear. There are 14 residues in the CDR3. Germline loops: CDR1 MGHRA, CDR2 YSYEKL. Deletions cut 6 bases from V and 7 bases from J, with 16 bases between. This chain's CDR3 is CASRNVKGGQPQHF. CDR3 bases: TGCGCCAGCAGAAACGTCAAGGGTGGACAGCCCCAGCATTTT.

The chain links TRBV5-1 to TRBJ1-1, with D hard to call. V was cut by 3 bases and J by 1 base, with 13 bases left in between. This CDR3 spans 15 amino acids. Per the germline V gene, CDR1 is SGHRS and CDR2 is YFSETQ. The CDR3: CASSSTGSGNTEAFF. The CDR3 DNA follows: TGCGCCAGCAGCTCTACCGGGTCAGGGAACACTGAAGCTTTCTTT.

This clonotype appeared a few times. This chain uses TRBV27 with TRBJ2-7; TRBD1 agrees at 7 bases. The CDR3 runs 16 residues. Germline CDR1 MNHEY, CDR2 SMNVEV (reference sequence). Trimming removed 2 bases from V and 4 bases from J; junction bases left unmatched: 11. In nucleotides, the CDR3 is TGTGCCAGCAGTTTAGGGGGCAGGGGGAAACCTTACGAGCAGTACTTC. The encoded protein is CASSLGGRGKPYEQYF.

This clonotype came up many times. This chain uses TRBV4-2 with TRBJ2-5; perhaps TRBD1 as D (5 bases). The CDR3 consists of 14 residues. The ends were cut back, 0 bases at V and 3 bases at J, with 8 bases in the middle. The germline CDR1 and CDR2 sequences are LGHNA and YNFKEQ. DNA for the CDR3: TGTGCCAGCAGCCAAGATGGCAGGGAAGAGACCCAGTACTTC. Protein sequence: CASSQDGREETQYF.

This clonotype has only a few counts. The chain employs TRBV24-1 and TRBJ1-1, with a possible D match to TRBD1 (6 bases). CDR3 length: 15 residues. The germline V gene encodes CDR1 KGHDR and CDR2 SFDVKD. The germline V and J ends were trimmed by 3 bases and 1 base, with 11 bases remaining between them. The DNA for the CDR3 is TGTGCCACCAGTGATCCGCAGGGGCCGAACACTGAAGCTTTCTTT. Protein product: CATSDPQGPNTEAFF.

The V gene is TRBV24-1, the J gene TRBJ2-3; D remains unclear. CDR3 length: 13 amino acids. Germline V CDR1 and CDR2: KGHDR, SFDVKD. V lost 5 bases to trimming and J lost 1 base, with 6 bases between them. The CDR3 sequence: CATSGQGTDTQYF. The CDR3, as DNA: TGTGCCACCAGTGGCCAGGGCACAGATACGCAGTATTTT.

The V and J genes are TRBV28 and TRBJ2-2; a weak D match, TRBD1 (5 bases). From germline, CDR1 is MDHEN and CDR2 SYDVKM. The CDR3 totals 13 residues. Deletions cut 6 bases from V and 6 bases from J, with 11 bases between. The CDR3 loop reads CASSIQGSGELFF. Here the CDR3 DNA reads TGTGCCAGCAGCATCCAGGGCTCCGGGGAGCTGTTTTTT.

This clonotype was picked up many times. This rearrangement joins TRBV6-2 or TRBV6-3 to TRBJ2-1; tentatively, D is TRBD1 (8 bases). The CDR3 totals 14 residues. Trimming left V 6 bases short and J 6 bases short, with 15 bases between. Looked up from germline, CDR1 is MNHEY and CDR2 is SVGEGT. The DNA of the CDR3 is TGTGCCAGCAGCCCACAGGGGGGGGGCAATGAGCAGTTCTTC. Translated: CASSPQGGGNEQFF.

V usage is TRBV12-5 and J usage is TRBJ2-1; the D is unclear. Per the germline V gene, CDR1 is LGHNT and CDR2 is FRNRAP. The V gene lost 2 bases and the J gene lost 0 bases, with 11 bases spanning the gap. The CDR3 runs to 16 residues. CDR3 sequence: CASGLRLLSSYNEQFF. Written as DNA, the CDR3 is TGTGCTAGTGGTTTGCGACTTCTGAGCTCCTACAATGAGCAGTTCTTC.

This clonotype showed up just a few times. J is TRBJ2-3 and V is TRBV19; no clear D. The germline V gene has CDR1 LNHDA and CDR2 SQIVND (reference sequence). Trimming took 4 bases from V and 0 from J, leaving 14 bases between them. CDR3 size: 16 residues. For the CDR3, the DNA is TGTGCCAGTAGTACCGGTAAGACGCCGAGCACAGATACGCAGTATTTT. Its protein is CASSTGKTPSTDTQYF.

This clonotype was counted ten times or more. It differs at one base from a far larger clone, so likely a read error. J is TRBJ2-3 and V is TRBV6-5; D gene unclear. CDR1 and CDR2 from the germline V gene are MNHEY and SVGAGI. The CDR3 extends over 11 amino acids. V shed 6 bases and J shed 4 bases, with 5 bases lying between them. As DNA, the CDR3 is TGTGCCAGCAGCCATTCAGATACGCAGTATTTT. This sequence encodes CASSHSDTQYF.

There are many counts of this clonotype. The J gene is TRBJ2-3, the V gene TRBV20-1; D is unclear. This CDR3 spans 12 amino acids. Trimming stripped 1 base from V and 5 bases from J, with 7 bases between. Per the germline V gene, CDR1 is DFQATT and CDR2 is SNEGSKA (reference sequence). In nucleotides, the CDR3 is TGCAGTGCTAGAGTAAGAGGAGATACGCAGTATTTT. Protein: CSARVRGDTQYF.

The J gene is TRBJ1-1, the V gene TRBV4-2; the D is unclear. The V end was cut by 7 bases, the J end by 2 bases, with 11 bases between. This CDR3 is built from 13 residues. Germline V gives CDR1 LGHNA, CDR2 YNFKEQ. The CDR3 loop reads CASTQKSNTEAFF. In DNA, the CDR3 is TGTGCCAGCACCCAGAAAAGTAACACTGAAGCTTTCTTT.

This clonotype was picked up a small number of times. The chain joins TRBV11-2 to TRBJ2-1; D unclear. The CDR3 totals 15 residues. Germline values: CDR1 SGHAT, CDR2 FQNNGV. V was pared by 1 base and J by 1 base, with 8 bases between. The CDR3 bases are TGTGCCAGCAGCTTAGTTGTGGGTTCCTACAATGAGCAGTTCTTC. This gives the protein CASSLVVGSYNEQFF.

V usage is TRBV5-6 and J usage is TRBJ1-2; D possibly corresponds to TRBD1 (5 bases). The V end was cut by 4 bases, the J end by 4 bases, with 14 bases between. This CDR3 is 14 amino acids long. The germline V gene encodes CDR1 SGHDT and CDR2 YYEEEE. CDR3 in DNA: TGTGCCAGCAGCCCCCCCTCAGGGATCTATGGCTACACCTTC. This translates into CASSPPSGIYGYTF.

This clonotype came up many times. V usage is TRBV24-1 and J usage is TRBJ1-5; perhaps TRBD1 as D (6 bases). V lost 12 bases, J lost 3 bases, and 20 bases lay in between. Germline lookup yields CDR1 KGHDR and CDR2 SFDVKD. CDR3 length: 15 amino acids. In nucleotides, the CDR3 is TGTGCCGATAAGACGGCACAGGGCTTCAATCAGCCCCAGCATTTT. It codes for CADKTAQGFNQPQHF.

The CDR3 sequence is CASSEETSGRLGEQFF. The CDR3 region has the DNA TGTGCCAGCAGTGAAGAAACTAGCGGGAGGTTGGGGGAGCAGTTCTTC. The genes are TRBV2 and TRBJ2-1, with 12 bases aligning to TRBD2. The ends lost 1 base at V and 10 bases at J; junction bases unmatched: 8. The CDR3 is 16 residues long. Germline V gives CDR1 SNHLY, CDR2 FYNNEI.

This chain links TRBV10-3 with TRBJ2-6; D gene uncertain. Looked up from germline, CDR1 is ENHRY and CDR2 is SYGVKD. This CDR3 contains 15 residues. Trimming stripped 6 bases from V and 0 bases from J, with 9 bases between. The CDR3 DNA reads TGTGCCATCAGCGGCGGAACCTCTGGGGCCAACGTCCTGACTTTC. Protein sequence: CAISGGTSGANVLTF.

V and J are TRBV5-1 and TRBJ2-7; D not resolved. The CDR3 has 15 amino acids. V dropped 4 bases and J dropped 2 bases, with 16 bases sitting between them. Germline V gene lookup returns CDR1 SGHRS and CDR2 YFSETQ. For the CDR3, the DNA is TGCGCCAGCAGCCTCGGACCGGTTGTCGCCTACGAGCAGTACTTC. Protein sequence: CASSLGPVVAYEQYF.

The V and J genes are TRBV4-1 and TRBJ1-5; 10 positions agree with TRBD1. Germline CDR1 and CDR2: MGHRA and YSYEKL. Trimming cost V 0 bases and J 7 bases; bases outside gene matches: 6. The CDR3 has 16 residues. In nucleotides, the CDR3 is TGCGCCAGCAGCCAAGATCGGGGACAGGGGAGGCAGCCCCAGCATTTT. It encodes CASSQDRGQGRQPQHF.

This clonotype was recorded a few times. V is TRBV5-1 and J is TRBJ1-1; TRBD1 matches 7 bases. CDR1 is SGHRS, CDR2 YFSETQ, per germline. CDR3 length: 13 residues. The ends lost 4 bases at V and 4 bases at J; junction bases unmatched: 4. The CDR3 reads CASSINRGTEAFF. Here the CDR3 DNA reads TGCGCCAGCAGCATAAACAGGGGCACTGAAGCTTTCTTT. The full variable domain, in which reference TRBV5-1 and TRBJ1-1 provide the parts outside the CDR3, is KAGVTQTPRYLIKTRGQQVTLSCSPISGHRSVSWYQQTPGQGLQFLFEYFSETQRNKGNFPGRFSGRQFSNSRSEMNVSTLELGDSALYLCASSINRGTEAFFGQGTRLTVV.